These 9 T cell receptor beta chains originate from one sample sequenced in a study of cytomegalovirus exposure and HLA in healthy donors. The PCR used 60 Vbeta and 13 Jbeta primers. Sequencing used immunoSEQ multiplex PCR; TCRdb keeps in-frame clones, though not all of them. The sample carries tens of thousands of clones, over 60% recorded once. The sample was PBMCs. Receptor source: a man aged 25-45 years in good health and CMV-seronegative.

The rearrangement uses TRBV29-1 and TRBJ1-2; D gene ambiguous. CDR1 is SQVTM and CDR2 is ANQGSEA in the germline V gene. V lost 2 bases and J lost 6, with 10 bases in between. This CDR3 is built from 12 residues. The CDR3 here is CSVEPPVNGYTF. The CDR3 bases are TGCAGCGTTGAACCCCCAGTCAATGGCTACACCTTC.

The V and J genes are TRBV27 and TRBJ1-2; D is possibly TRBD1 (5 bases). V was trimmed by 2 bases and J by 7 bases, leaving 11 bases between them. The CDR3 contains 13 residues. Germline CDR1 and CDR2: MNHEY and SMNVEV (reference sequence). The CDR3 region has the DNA TGTGCCAGCAGTTTACAGGGTGCCCCTGGCTACACCTTC. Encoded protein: CASSLQGAPGYTF.

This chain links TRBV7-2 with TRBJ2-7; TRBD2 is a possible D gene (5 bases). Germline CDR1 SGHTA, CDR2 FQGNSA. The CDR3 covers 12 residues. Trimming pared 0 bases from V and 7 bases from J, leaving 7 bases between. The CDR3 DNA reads TGTGCCAGCAGCTTAGCCGGGGTTGAGCAGTACTTC. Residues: CASSLAGVEQYF.

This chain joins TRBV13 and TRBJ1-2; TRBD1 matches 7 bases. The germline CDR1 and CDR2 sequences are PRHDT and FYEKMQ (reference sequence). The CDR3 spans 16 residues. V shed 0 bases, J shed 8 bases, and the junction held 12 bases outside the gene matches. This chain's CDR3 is CASSLGGVTGLKGYTF. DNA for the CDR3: TGTGCCAGCAGCTTAGGCGGGGTGACAGGGCTAAAGGGCTACACCTTC. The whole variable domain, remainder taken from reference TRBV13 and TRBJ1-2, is AAGVIQSPRHLIKEKRETATLKCYPIPRHDTVYWYQQGPGQDPQFLISFYEKMQSDKGSIPDRFSAQQFSDYHSELNMSSLELGDSALYFCASSLGGVTGLKGYTFGSGTRLTVV.

CDR3 amino acids: CSAGKAGDGEQFF. CDR3 nucleotides: TGCAGCGCCGGAAAAGCGGGGGACGGTGAGCAGTTCTTC. The chain joins TRBV29-1 to TRBJ2-1; TRBD2 matches at 8 bases. The CDR3 loop spans 13 amino acids. Unmatched junction bases numbered 11, after V lost 7 bases and J lost 9 bases. The V gene's germline CDR1 is SQVTM and CDR2 ANQGSEA.

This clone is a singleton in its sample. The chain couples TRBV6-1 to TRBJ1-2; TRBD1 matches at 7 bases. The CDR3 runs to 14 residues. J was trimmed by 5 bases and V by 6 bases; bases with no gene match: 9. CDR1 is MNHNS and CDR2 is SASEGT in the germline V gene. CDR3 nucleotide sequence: TGTGCCAGCAGAATTCAGGGGGGTTCTTATGGCTACACCTTC. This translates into CASRIQGGSYGYTF.

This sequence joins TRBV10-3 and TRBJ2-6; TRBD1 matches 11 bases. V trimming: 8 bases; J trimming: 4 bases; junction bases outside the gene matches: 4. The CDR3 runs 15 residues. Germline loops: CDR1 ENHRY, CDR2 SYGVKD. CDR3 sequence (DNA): TGTGCCATCGGACAGGGGGCGGGGGGGGCCAACGTCCTGACTTTC. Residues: CAIGQGAGGANVLTF.

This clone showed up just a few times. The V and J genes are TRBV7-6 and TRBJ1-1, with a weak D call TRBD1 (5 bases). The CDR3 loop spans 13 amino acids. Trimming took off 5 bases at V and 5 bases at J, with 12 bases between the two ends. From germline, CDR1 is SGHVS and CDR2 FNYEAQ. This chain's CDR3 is CASSESGVTEAFF. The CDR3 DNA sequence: TGTGCCAGCAGCGAGTCGGGGGTGACTGAAGCTTTCTTT.

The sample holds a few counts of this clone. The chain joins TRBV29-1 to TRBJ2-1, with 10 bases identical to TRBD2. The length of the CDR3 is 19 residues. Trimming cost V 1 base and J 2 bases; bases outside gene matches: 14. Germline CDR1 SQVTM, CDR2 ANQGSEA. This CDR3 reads CSVEVSLWGSGRTYNEQFF. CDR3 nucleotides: TGCAGCGTTGAAGTATCCCTCTGGGGTAGCGGGAGGACCTACAATGAGCAGTTCTTC.